The clone carrying this TCR beta chain was recorded many times. This sample was included in a study of beta chain features in type 1 diabetes. Expressed TCRB transcripts were sequenced, since all the RNA that had been isolated was reverse transcribed. The data were produced by immunoSEQ multiplex PCR, yet TCRdb's version contains in-frame clones alone and is incomplete. Among under 350,000 clones listed, about 8% were seen once. Germline-derived CDR1 and CDR2 are SGHTA and FQGNSA. Trimming stripped 4 bases from V and 4 bases from J, with 4 bases between. The CDR3 sequence is 11 residues long. Material: central memory CD4+ T cells from blood. The V and J genes are TRBV7-2 and TRBJ1-1, with D hard to call. The receptor's source is a woman between 18 and 30 years old in good health. CDR3 loop: CASSSLTEAFF. The CDR3 region has the DNA TGTGCCAGCAGCTCCCTCACTGAAGCTTTCTTT.